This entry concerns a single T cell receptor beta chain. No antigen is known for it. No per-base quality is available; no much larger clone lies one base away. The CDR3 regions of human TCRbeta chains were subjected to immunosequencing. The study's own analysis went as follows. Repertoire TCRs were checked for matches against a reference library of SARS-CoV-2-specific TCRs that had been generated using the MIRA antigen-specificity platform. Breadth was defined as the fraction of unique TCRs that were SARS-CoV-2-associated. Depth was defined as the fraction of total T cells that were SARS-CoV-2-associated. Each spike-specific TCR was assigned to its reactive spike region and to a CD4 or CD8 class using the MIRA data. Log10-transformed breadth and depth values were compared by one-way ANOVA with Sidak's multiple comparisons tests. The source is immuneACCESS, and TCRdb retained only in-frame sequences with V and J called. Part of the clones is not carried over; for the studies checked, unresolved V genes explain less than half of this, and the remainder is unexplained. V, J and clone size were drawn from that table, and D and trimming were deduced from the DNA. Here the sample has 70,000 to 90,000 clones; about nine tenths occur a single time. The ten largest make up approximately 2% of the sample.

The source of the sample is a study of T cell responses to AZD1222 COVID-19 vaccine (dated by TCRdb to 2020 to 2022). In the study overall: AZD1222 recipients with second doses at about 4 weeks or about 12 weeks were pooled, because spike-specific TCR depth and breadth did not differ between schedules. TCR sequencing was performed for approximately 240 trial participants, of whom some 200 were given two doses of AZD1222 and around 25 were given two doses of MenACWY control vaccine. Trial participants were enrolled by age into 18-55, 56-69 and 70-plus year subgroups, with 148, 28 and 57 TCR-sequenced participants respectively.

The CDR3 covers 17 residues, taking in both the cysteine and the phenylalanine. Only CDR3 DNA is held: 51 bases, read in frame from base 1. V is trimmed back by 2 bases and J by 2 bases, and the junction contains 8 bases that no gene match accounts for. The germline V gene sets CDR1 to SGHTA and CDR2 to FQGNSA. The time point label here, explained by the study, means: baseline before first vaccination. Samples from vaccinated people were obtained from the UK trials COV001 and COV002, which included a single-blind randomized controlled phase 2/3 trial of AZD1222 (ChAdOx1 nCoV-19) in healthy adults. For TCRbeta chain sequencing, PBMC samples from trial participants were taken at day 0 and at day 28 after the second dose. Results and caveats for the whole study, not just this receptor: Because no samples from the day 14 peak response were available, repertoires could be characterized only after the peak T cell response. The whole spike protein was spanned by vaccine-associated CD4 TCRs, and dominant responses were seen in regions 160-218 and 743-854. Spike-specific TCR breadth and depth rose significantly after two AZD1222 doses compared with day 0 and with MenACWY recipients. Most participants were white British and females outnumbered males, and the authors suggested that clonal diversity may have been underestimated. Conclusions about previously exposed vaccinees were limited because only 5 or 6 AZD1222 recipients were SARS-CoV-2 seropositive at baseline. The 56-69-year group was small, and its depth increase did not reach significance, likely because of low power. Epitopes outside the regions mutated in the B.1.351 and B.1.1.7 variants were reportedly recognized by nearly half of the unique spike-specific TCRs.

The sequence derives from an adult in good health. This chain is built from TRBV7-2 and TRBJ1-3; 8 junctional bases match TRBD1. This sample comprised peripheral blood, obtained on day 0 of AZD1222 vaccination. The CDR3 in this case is CASSLTAGGQAGNTIYF. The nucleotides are TGTGCCAGCAGCTTAACTGCAGGGGGCCAGGCTGGAAACACCATATATTTT.